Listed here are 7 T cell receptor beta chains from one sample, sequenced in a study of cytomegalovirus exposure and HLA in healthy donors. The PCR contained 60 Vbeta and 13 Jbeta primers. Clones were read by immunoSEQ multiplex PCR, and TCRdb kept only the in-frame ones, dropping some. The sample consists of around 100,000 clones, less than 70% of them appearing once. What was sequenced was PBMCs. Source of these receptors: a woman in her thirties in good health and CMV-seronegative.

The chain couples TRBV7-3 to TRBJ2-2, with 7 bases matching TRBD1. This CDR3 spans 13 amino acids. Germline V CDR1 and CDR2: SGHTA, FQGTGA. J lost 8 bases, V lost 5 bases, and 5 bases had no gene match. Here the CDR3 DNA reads TGTGCCAGCAGCCCCGGGACAGTTGGGGAGCTGTTTTTT. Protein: CASSPGTVGELFF.

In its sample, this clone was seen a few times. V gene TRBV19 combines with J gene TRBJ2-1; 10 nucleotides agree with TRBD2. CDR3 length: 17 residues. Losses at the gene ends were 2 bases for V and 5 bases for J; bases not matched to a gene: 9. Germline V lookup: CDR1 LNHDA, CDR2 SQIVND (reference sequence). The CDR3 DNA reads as TGTGCCAGTAGTATATTGTGGCTAGCGGGAGTCGACAATGAGCAGTTCTTC. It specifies CASSILWLAGVDNEQFF.

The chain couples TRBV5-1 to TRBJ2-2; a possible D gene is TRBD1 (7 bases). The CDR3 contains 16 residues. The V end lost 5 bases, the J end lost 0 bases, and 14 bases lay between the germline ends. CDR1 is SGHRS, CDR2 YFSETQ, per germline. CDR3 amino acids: CASRQGGIANTGELFF. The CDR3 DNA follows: TGCGCCAGCAGGCAGGGGGGCATCGCGAACACCGGGGAGCTGTTTTTT.

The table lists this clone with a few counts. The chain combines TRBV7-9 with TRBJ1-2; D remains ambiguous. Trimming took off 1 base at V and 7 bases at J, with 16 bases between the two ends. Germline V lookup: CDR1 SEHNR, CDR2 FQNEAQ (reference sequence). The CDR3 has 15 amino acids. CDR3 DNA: TGTGCCAGCAGCTTAGGACGGGAAAGACCGCCTGGCTACACCTTC. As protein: CASSLGRERPPGYTF.

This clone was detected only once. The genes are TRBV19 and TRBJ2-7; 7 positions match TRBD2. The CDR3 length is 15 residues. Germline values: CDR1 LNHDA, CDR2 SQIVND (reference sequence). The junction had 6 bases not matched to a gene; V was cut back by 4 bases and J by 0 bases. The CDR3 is CASSTGDYPSYEQYF. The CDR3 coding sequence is TGTGCCAGTAGTACGGGGGACTATCCCTCCTACGAGCAGTACTTC.

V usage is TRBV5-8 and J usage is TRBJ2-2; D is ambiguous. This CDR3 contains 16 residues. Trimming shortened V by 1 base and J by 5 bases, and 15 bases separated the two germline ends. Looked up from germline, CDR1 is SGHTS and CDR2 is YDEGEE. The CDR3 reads CASSLWRSTSTGELFF. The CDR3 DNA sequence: TGTGCCAGCAGCTTGTGGCGGAGCACCTCAACCGGGGAGCTGTTTTTT.

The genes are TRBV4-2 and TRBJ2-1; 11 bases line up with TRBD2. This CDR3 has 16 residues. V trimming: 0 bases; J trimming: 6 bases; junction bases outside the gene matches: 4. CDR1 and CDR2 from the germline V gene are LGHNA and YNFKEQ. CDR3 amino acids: CASSQETSGSANEQFF. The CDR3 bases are TGTGCCAGCAGCCAAGAAACTAGCGGGAGTGCCAATGAGCAGTTCTTC.